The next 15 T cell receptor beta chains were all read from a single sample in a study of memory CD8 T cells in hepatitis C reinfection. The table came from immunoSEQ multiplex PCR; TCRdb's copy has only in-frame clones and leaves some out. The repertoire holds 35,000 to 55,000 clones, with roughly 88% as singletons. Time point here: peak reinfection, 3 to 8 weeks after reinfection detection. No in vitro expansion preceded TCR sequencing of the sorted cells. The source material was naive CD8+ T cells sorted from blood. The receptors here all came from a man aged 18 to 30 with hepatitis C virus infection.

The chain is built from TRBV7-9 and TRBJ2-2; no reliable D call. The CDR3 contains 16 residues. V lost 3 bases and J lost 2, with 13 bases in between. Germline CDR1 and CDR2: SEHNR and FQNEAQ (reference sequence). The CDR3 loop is CASSFNWSPNTGELFF. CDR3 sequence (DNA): TGTGCCAGCAGCTTTAACTGGAGTCCCAACACCGGGGAGCTGTTTTTT. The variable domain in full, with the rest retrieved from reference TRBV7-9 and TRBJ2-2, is DTGVSQNPRHKITKRGQNVTFRCDPISEHNRLYWYRQTLGQGPEFLTYFQNEAQLEKSRLLSDRFSAERPKGSFSTLEIQRTEQGDSAMYLCASSFNWSPNTGELFFGEGSRLTVL.

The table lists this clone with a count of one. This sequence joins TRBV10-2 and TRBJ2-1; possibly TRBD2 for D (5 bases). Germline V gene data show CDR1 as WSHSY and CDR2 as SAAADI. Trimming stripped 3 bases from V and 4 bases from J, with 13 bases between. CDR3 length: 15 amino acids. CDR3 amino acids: CASSEGGAAYNEQFF. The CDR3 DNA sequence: TGCGCCAGCAGTGAAGGCGGAGCGGCTTACAATGAGCAGTTCTTC.

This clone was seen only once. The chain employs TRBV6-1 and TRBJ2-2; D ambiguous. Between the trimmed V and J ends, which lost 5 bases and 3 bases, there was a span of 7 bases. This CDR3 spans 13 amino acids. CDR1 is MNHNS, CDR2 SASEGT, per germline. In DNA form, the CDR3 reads TGTGCCAGCAGTCAATCAGACACCGGGGAGCTGTTTTTT. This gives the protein CASSQSDTGELFF.

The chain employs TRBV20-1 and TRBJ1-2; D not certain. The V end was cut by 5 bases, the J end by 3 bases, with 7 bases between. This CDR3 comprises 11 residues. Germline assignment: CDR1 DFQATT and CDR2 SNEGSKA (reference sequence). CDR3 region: CSAGGDYGYTF. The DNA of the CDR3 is TGCAGTGCTGGCGGGGACTATGGCTACACCTTC.

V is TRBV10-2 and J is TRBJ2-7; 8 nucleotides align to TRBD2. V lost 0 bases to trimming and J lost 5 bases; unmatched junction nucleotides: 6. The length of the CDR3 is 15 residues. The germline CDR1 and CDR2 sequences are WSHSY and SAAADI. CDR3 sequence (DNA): TGCGCCAGCAGTGAGTCGGGACTAGGAGGGGACGAGCAGTACTTC. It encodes CASSESGLGGDEQYF.

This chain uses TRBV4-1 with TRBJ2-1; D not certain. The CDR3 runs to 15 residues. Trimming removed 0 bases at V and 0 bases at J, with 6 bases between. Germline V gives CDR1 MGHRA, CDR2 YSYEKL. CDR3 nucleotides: TGCGCCAGCAGCCAAGATAGCAACTCCTACAATGAGCAGTTCTTC. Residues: CASSQDSNSYNEQFF.

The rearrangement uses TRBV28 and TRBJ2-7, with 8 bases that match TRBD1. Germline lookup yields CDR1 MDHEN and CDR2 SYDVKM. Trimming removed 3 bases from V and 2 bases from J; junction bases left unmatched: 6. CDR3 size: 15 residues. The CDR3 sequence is CASSFRGLSTYEQYF. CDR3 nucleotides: TGTGCCAGCAGTTTCAGGGGGCTGAGTACCTACGAGCAGTACTTC. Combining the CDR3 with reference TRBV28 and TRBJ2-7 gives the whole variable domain DVKVTQSSRYLVKRTGEKVFLECVQDMDHENMFWYRQDPGLGLRLIYFSYDVKMKEKGDIPEGYSVSREKKERFSLILESASTNQTSMYLCASSFRGLSTYEQYFGPGTRLTVT.

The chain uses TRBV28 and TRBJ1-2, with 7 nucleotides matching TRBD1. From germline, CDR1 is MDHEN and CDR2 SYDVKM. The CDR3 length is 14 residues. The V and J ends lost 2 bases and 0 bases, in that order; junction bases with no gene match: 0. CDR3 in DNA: TGTGCCAGCAGTTTAGGGACAGCTAACTATGGCTACACCTTC. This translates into CASSLGTANYGYTF.

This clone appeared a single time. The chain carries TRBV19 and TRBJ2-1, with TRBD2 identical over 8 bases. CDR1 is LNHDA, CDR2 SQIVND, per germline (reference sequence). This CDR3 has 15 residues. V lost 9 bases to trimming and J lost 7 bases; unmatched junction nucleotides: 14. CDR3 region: CASCPGLGVENEQFF. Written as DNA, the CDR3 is TGTGCCAGCTGCCCGGGACTAGGGGTTGAGAATGAGCAGTTCTTC.

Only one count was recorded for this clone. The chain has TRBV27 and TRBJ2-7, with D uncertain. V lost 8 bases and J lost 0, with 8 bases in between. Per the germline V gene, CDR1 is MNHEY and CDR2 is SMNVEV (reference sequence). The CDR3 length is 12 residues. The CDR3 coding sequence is TGTGCCAGCGGTACAGCCTCCTACGAGCAGTACTTC. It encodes CASGTASYEQYF.

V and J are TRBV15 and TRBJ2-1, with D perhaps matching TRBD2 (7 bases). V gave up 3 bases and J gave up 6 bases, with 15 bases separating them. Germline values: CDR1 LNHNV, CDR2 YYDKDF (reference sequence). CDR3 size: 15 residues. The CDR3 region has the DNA TGTGCCACCAGCAGTGGCCGGGGGGCTAGCAATGAGCAGTTCTTC. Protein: CATSSGRGASNEQFF.

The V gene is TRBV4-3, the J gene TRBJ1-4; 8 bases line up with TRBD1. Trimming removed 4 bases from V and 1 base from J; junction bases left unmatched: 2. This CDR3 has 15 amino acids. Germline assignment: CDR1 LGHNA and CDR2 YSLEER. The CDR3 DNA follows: TGCGCCAGCAGCCGAGACAGGGGAACTAATGAAAAACTGTTTTTT. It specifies CASSRDRGTNEKLFF.

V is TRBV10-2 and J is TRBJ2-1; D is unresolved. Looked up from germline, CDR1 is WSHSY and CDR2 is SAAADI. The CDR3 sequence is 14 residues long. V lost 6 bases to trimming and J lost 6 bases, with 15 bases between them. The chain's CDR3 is CASSPGFVRNEQFF. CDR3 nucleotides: TGCGCCAGCAGCCCAGGTTTCGTTCGCAATGAGCAGTTCTTC.

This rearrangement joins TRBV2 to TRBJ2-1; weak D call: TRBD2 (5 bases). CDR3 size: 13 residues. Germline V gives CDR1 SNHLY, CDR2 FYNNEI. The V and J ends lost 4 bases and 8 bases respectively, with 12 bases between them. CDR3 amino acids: CASSAGTDDEQFF. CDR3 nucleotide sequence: TGTGCCAGCAGTGCGGGAACCGACGATGAGCAGTTCTTC.

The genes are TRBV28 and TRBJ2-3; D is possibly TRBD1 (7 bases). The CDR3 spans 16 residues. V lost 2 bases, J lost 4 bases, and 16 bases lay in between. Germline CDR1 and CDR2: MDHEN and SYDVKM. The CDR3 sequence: CASSLAQGGRADTQYF. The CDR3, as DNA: TGTGCCAGCAGTTTAGCCCAGGGGGGTAGGGCAGATACGCAGTATTTT.